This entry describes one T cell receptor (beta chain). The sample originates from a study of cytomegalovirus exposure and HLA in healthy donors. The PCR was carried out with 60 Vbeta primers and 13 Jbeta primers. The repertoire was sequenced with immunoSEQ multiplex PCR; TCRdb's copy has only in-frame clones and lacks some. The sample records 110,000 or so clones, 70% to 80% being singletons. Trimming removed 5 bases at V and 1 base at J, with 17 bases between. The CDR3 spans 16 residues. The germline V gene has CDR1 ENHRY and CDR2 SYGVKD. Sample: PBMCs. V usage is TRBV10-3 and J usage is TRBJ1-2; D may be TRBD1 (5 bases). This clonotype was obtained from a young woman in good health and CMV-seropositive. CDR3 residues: CAISSGDGPGNYGYTF. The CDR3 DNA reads TGTGCCATCAGTTCGGGGGACGGCCCGGGTAACTATGGCTACACCTTC.